These T cell receptor beta chains were read from a single sample in a study of blood T cell repertoires in COVID-19. The table came from immunoSEQ multiplex PCR; TCRdb's copy has only in-frame clones and leaves some out. The data hold 300,000 or so clones, with 75% to 90% observed a single time. The material sequenced was peripheral blood. The source is a woman aged 40 to 50 with acute or convalescent COVID-19. Both conserved end residues are part of each CDR3. Each record gives: D gene, clone size, V gene, J gene, CDR3 DNA, CDR3 protein. The D gene is left open where the match is weak. Not every row has a clone size; where given, it reads once, few, many or a size class.

TRBD1	-	TRBV15	TRBJ1-1	TGTGCCACCAGCAGGGCCCCGGGACAGGGATTAGGTGAAGCTTTCTTT	CATSRAPGQGLGEAFF
-	-	TRBV7-9	TRBJ1-2	TGTGCCAGCAGTGTCCTAATAGGGGGTTATGGCTACACCTTC	CASSVLIGGYGYTF
-	-	TRBV6-6	TRBJ1-2	TGTGCCAGCAGTTCCCGACAGAACTATGGCTACACCTTC	CASSSRQNYGYTF
TRBD1	-	TRBV14	TRBJ1-2	TGTGCCAGCAGCCACGATGCAGGGGGCGCCTTCTTCGGGCTCTTTGGCTACACCTTC	CASSHDAGGAFFGLFGYTF
-	once	TRBV5-1	TRBJ2-1	TGCGCCAGCAGCTTGGATCGCGTTAGCTCCTACAATGAGCAGTTCTTC	CASSLDRVSSYNEQFF
TRBD2	-	TRBV19	TRBJ2-2	TGTGCCAGTAGCGGGGGGGAGTACACCGGGGAGCTGTTTTTT	CASSGGEYTGELFF
-	-	TRBV5-1	TRBJ1-3	TGCGCCAGCAGCTTGGGGGCCTTCGAAGGAGGAAACACCATATATTTT	CASSLGAFEGGNTIYF
-	-	TRBV5-1	TRBJ2-3	TGCGCCAGCAGCTTGGGACCCGTGGCGGGCGGCTGGGATACGCAGTATTTT	CASSLGPVAGGWDTQYF
-	once	TRBV7-2	TRBJ1-2	TGTGCCAGCAGCGCGGGGGGTATGAACTATGGCTACACCTTC	CASSAGGMNYGYTF
TRBD1	-	TRBV30	TRBJ2-2	TGTGCCTTACCAATCAGGACAGGTGCCACCGGGGAGCTGTTTTTT	CALPIRTGATGELFF
TRBD2	-	TRBV10-3	TRBJ2-5	TGTGCCATCAGCGCCGGGACTAGCGGGCGCGAGACCCAGTACTTC	CAISAGTSGRETQYF
TRBD1	-	TRBV9	TRBJ1-4	TGTGCCAGCAGCGTCACAGGGGGGGCTAATGAAAAACTGTTTTTT	CASSVTGGANEKLFF
-	-	TRBV6-5	TRBJ1-3	TGTGCCAGCAACCCAGGAAGACTAGGAAACACCATATATTTT	CASNPGRLGNTIYF
-	-	TRBV12-3/TRBV12-4	TRBJ1-2	TGTGCCAGCAGTTTTTCCAGGGGAGCTGGCTACACCTTC	CASSFSRGAGYTF
-	-	TRBV5-5	TRBJ2-1	TGTGCCAGCAGCTTAGACTACGGTGAGCAGTTCTTC	CASSLDYGEQFF
-	-	TRBV6-5	TRBJ1-5	TGTGCCAGCAGGATCAGGGGAGGGGATCAGCCCCAGCATTTT	CASRIRGGDQPQHF
-	-	TRBV4-1	TRBJ1-2	TGCGCCAGCAGCCAAGCACAGGGTGGCTATGGCTACACCTTC	CASSQAQGGYGYTF
-	-	TRBV19	TRBJ1-3	TGTGCCAGTAGGGGGCCTGGAAACACCATATATTTT	CASRGPGNTIYF
-	-	TRBV6-1	TRBJ1-2	TGTGCCAGCAGTGAATGGGGCGGATCCTACTATGGCTACACCTTC	CASSEWGGSYYGYTF
-	-	TRBV6-5	TRBJ1-1	TGTGCCATTACTCCTTCGGGGGGGGACACTGAAGCTTTCTTT	CAITPSGGDTEAFF
-	-	TRBV9	TRBJ2-3	TGTGCCAGCGCCGAGGGAGTAGCCACAGATACGCAGTATTTT	CASAEGVATDTQYF
-	-	TRBV6-1	TRBJ1-6	TGTGCCAGCAGTGAAGTCGGACAGTATAATTCACCCCTCCACTTT	CASSEVGQYNSPLHF
TRBD2	-	TRBV6-5	TRBJ2-1	TGTGCCAGCGGGAGTAGCGGGGAAGACAATGAGCAGTTCTTC	CASGSSGEDNEQFF
-	-	TRBV5-6	TRBJ2-2	TGTGCCAGCGGCCGGGATCTGGGGATGAACACCGGGGAGCTGTTTTTT	CASGRDLGMNTGELFF